This T cell receptor (beta chain) was documented in a study of blood T cell repertoires in COVID-19. Study-level information: Italy, Spain and the United States were the sources of the convalescent and acute COVID-19 samples.

Patients of the Seattle cohort, enrolled during active infection, were followed longitudinally. TCRdb's table, derived via immunoSEQ multiplex PCR, lists solely in-frame clones and lacks some. The sample has under 200,000 clones, about nine tenths seen once; the top ten hold 11%. Trimming took 0 bases from V and 5 from J, leaving 23 bases between them. CDR3 length: 18 residues. Germline loops: CDR1 SGDLS, CDR2 YYNGEE. The sequence was obtained from a woman aged 60-70 years with COVID-19, enrolled during active disease. What was sequenced was peripheral blood. J is TRBJ1-2 and V is TRBV9, with D possibly matching TRBD1 (6 bases). The CDR3 loop is CASSVAPGGSSITYGYTF. In nucleotides, the CDR3 is TGTGCCAGCAGCGTAGCTCCTGGGGGCTCTTCTATTACGTATGGCTACACCTTC.